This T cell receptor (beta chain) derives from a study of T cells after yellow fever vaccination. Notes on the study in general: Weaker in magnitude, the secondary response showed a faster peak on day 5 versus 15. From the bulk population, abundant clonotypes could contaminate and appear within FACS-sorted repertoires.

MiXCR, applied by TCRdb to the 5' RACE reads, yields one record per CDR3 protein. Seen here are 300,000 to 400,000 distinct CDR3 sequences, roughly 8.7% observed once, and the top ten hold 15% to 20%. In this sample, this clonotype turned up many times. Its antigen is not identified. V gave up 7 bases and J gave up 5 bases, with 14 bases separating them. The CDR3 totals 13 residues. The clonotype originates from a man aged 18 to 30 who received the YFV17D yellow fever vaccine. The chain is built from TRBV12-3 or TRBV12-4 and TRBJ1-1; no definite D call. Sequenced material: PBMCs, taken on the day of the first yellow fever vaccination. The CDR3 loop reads CASTNFGVTEAFF. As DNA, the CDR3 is TGTGCCAGCACAAATTTCGGGGTGACTGAAGCTTTCTTT.